The 18 T cell receptor beta chains below all came from one sample that was sequenced in a study of PD-L1 blockade in urothelial cancer. Time point of the sample: pretreatment peripheral blood. Libraries were prepared by immunoSEQ multiplex PCR; TCRdb keeps only in-frame clonotypes and omits some of them. The sample carries 130,000 or so clones, approximately 84% recorded once. Sequenced material: PBMCs, taken around atezolizumab (anti-PD-L1) treatment. The receptors stem from a man in his fifties with urothelial cancer.

This clone occurred once. The J gene is TRBJ1-6, the V gene TRBV9; D uncertain. With 0 bases removed from V and 5 bases from J, the gap between germline ends came to 9 bases. Per the germline V gene, CDR1 is SGDLS and CDR2 is YYNGEE. The CDR3 contains 15 residues. The CDR3 region is CASSVGWSDNSPLHF. CDR3 DNA: TGTGCCAGCAGCGTAGGGTGGTCAGATAATTCACCCCTCCACTTT. The full variable domain, completed using reference TRBV9 and TRBJ1-6, is DSGVTQTPKHLITATGQRVTLRCSPRSGDLSVYWYQQSLDQGLQFLIQYYNGEERAKGNILERFSAQQFPDLHSELNLSSLELGDSALYFCASSVGWSDNSPLHFGNGTRLTVT.

The V call is TRBV6-5, the J call TRBJ1-2; maybe TRBD1 (6 bases). CDR1 MNHEY and CDR2 SVGAGI come from the germline V gene. V lost 5 bases to trimming and J lost 4 bases, with 11 bases between them. The CDR3 contains 13 residues. CDR3 residues: CASSRDRRYGYTF. DNA of the CDR3: TGTGCCAGCAGTCGTGACAGGCGCTATGGCTACACCTTC.

The rearrangement links TRBV28 to TRBJ2-5, with 10 bases fitting TRBD1. Trimming at V came to 10 bases and at J to 2 bases, leaving 10 bases not matched to a gene. The CDR3 has 15 residues. Germline loops: CDR1 MDHEN, CDR2 SYDVKM. CDR3 nucleotide sequence: TGTGCCACCCATGAGGACAGGGGGGTTCAAGAGACCCAGTACTTC. This gives the protein CATHEDRGVQETQYF.

The chain employs TRBV19 and TRBJ2-7; D ambiguous. V was pared by 3 bases and J by 3 bases, with 12 bases between. Germline CDR1 is LNHDA and CDR2 is SQIVND (reference sequence). The CDR3 covers 14 residues. The CDR3, as DNA: TGTGCCAGTAGTATCCTAATGGGCTTCTACGAGCAGTACTTC. Its protein is CASSILMGFYEQYF. Variable domain in full (rest from reference TRBV19 and TRBJ2-7): DGGITQSPKYLFRKEGQNVTLSCEQNLNHDAMYWYRQDPGQGLRLIYYSQIVNDFQKGDIAEGYSVSREKKESFPLTVTSAQKNPTAFYLCASSILMGFYEQYFGPGTRLTVT.

The chain is built from TRBV7-9 and TRBJ1-5, with TRBD1 matching over 8 bases. Germline CDR1 SEHNR, CDR2 FQNEAQ (reference sequence). This CDR3 region has 15 residues. V dropped 1 base and J dropped 3; count of bases not matched to a gene: 2. The CDR3 is CASSLGQGTNQPQHF. DNA for the CDR3: TGTGCCAGCAGCTTAGGACAGGGGACCAATCAGCCCCAGCATTTT.

This rearrangement joins TRBV25-1 to TRBJ1-4, with 9 bases that match TRBD1. The CDR3 length is 16 residues. From germline, CDR1 is MGHDK and CDR2 SYGVNS. Losses at the gene ends were 4 bases for V and 0 bases for J; bases not matched to a gene: 3. CDR3 amino acids: CASSAGQGPTNEKLFF. CDR3 in DNA: TGTGCCAGCAGTGCGGGACAGGGCCCAACTAATGAAAAACTGTTTTTT.

The rearrangement uses TRBV7-2 and TRBJ2-6; a possible D gene is TRBD1 (6 bases). Trimming cost V 5 bases and J 0 bases, with 8 bases left between them. CDR3 length: 15 residues. Germline V CDR1 and CDR2: SGHTA, FQGNSA. The CDR3 protein is CASSDRSSGANVLTF. The DNA for the CDR3 is TGTGCCAGCAGCGACAGGAGCTCTGGGGCCAACGTCCTGACTTTC.

This clone was observed a single time. The chain links TRBV28 to TRBJ2-2; 13 bases agree with TRBD2. Per germline, CDR1 MDHEN and CDR2 SYDVKM. The V and J ends lost 5 bases and 6 bases, in that order; junction bases with no gene match: 12. The CDR3 consists of 18 residues. CDR3 amino acids: CASSPRTSGSVRAGELFF. The DNA for the CDR3 is TGTGCCAGCAGTCCCCGGACTAGCGGGAGCGTGAGGGCCGGGGAGCTGTTTTTT.

V and J are TRBV28 and TRBJ2-2, with TRBD2 identical over 12 bases. CDR1 is MDHEN and CDR2 is SYDVKM in the germline V gene. V trimming: 6 bases; J trimming: 3 bases; junction bases outside the gene matches: 5. The CDR3 is 16 residues long. CDR3 region: CASSVTSGRYTGELFF. In DNA form, the CDR3 reads TGTGCCAGCAGCGTTACTAGCGGGAGGTACACCGGGGAGCTGTTTTTT.

The chain uses TRBV28 and TRBJ1-1; maybe TRBD1 (5 bases). CDR3 length equals 14 residues. CDR1 is MDHEN, CDR2 SYDVKM, per germline. V gave up 5 bases and J gave up 3 bases, with 13 bases separating them. The CDR3 loop reads CASSPHPGYTEAFF. The CDR3 coding sequence is TGTGCCAGCAGTCCCCACCCAGGGTACACTGAAGCTTTCTTT.

A remark on this clone: Different DNA sequences within this sample yield the same CDR3. The V and J genes are TRBV9 and TRBJ1-1, with 10 positions matching TRBD1. Germline loops: CDR1 SGDLS, CDR2 YYNGEE. The trim removed 4 bases at V and 1 base at J, leaving 1 base unmatched. The CDR3 spans 14 residues. This CDR3 reads CASSRDRGNTEAFF. In nucleotides, the CDR3 is TGTGCCAGCAGCCGGGACAGGGGGAACACTGAAGCTTTCTTT.

There are a few counts of this clone. The chain links TRBV6-1 to TRBJ2-2; TRBD2 matches at 11 bases. The germline V gene encodes CDR1 MNHNS and CDR2 SASEGT. V lost 4 bases, J lost 8 bases, and 9 bases stayed unmatched. The CDR3 extends over 16 amino acids. The CDR3 sequence: CASSAWASGRSGELFF. In DNA, the CDR3 is TGTGCCAGCAGTGCGTGGGCTAGCGGGAGGTCGGGGGAGCTGTTTTTT.

The chain is built from TRBV4-2 and TRBJ2-7, with 8 positions matching TRBD2. This CDR3 region has 16 residues. V was clipped by 0 bases and J by 0 bases; unmatched bases: 4. Germline CDR1 is LGHNA and CDR2 is YNFKEQ. CDR3 sequence: CASSQDYSGASYEQYF. CDR3 sequence (DNA): TGTGCCAGCAGCCAAGATTATAGCGGGGCCTCCTACGAGCAGTACTTC.

This clone was counted a single time. One junction end does not reproduce the germline sequence, and a read error may be involved. The chain uses TRBV7-7 and TRBJ1-3, with 10 nucleotides matching TRBD1. The germline CDR1 and CDR2 sequences are SSHAT and FNYEAQ (reference sequence). CDR3 size: 15 residues. The CDR3 here is CASSLGTGAGNTIYF. The CDR3 nucleotides read TGTGCTAGCAGCTTAGGGACAGGGGCTGGAAACACCATATATTTT.

The rearrangement uses TRBV6-1 and TRBJ2-1; 13 nucleotides agree with TRBD2. Trimming removed 6 bases from V and 6 bases from J; junction bases left unmatched: 5. From germline, CDR1 is MNHNS and CDR2 SASEGT. The CDR3 is 15 amino acids. The CDR3 is CASSPGTSGTNEQFF. CDR3 DNA: TGTGCCAGCAGCCCCGGGACTAGCGGGACCAATGAGCAGTTCTTC.

This clone is a singleton in its sample. This rearrangement joins TRBV5-6 to TRBJ1-1, with a possible D match to TRBD1 (5 bases). The CDR3 length is 14 residues. V lost 4 bases, J lost 6 bases, and 16 bases lay in between. Germline values: CDR1 SGHDT, CDR2 YYEEEE. The CDR3 coding sequence is TGTGCCAGCAGCGCCGCGGGGGTTGAGGCTGAAGCTTTCTTT. It is translated as CASSAAGVEAEAFF.

The rearrangement links TRBV10-1 to TRBJ2-1, with D perhaps matching TRBD1 (5 bases). Trimming stripped 11 bases from V and 7 bases from J, with 12 bases between. This CDR3 has 11 residues. Germline values: CDR1 WNHNN, CDR2 SYGVQD (reference sequence). The CDR3 here is CAFQGLNEQFF. The CDR3 bases are TGCGCCTTCCAGGGTTTGAATGAGCAGTTCTTC.

This clone was counted once. This rearrangement joins TRBV7-2 to TRBJ2-2; D unclear. The ends were cut back, 6 bases at V and 6 bases at J, with 8 bases in the middle. Germline CDR1 reads SGHTA; CDR2 reads FQGNSA. The CDR3 covers 12 residues. The CDR3 is CASRSSPGELFF. Written as DNA, the CDR3 is TGTGCCAGCAGATCTAGTCCCGGGGAGCTGTTTTTT.